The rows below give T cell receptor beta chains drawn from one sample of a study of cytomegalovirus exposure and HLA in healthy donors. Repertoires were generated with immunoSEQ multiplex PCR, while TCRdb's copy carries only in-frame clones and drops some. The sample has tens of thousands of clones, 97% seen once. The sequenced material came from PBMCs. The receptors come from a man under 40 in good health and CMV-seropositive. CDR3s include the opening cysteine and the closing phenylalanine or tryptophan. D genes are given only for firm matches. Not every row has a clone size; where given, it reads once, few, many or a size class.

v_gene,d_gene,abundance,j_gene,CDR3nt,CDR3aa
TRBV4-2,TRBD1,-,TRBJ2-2,TGTGCCAGCAGCCGGGAGCGGACAGGGGTCACCGGGGAGCTGTTTTTT,CASSRERTGVTGELFF
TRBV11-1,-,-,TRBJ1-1,TGTGCCAGCAGCTTAGCGTCAGGGTACACTGAAGCTTTCTTT,CASSLASGYTEAFF
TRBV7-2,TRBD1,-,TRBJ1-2,TGTGCCAGCAGCCCGGGACAGGTCGGAGCTAACTATGGCTACACCTTC,CASSPGQVGANYGYTF
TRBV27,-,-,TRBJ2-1,TGTGCCAGCAGTTTCTCCGGGAGAGAGCAGTTCTTC,CASSFSGREQFF
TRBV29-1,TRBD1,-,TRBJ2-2,TGCAGCGTGGGGACAGGGGGCGCGAACACCGGGGAGCTGTTTTTT,CSVGTGGANTGELFF
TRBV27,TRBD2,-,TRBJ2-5,TGTGCCAGCAGTTCAGGACTAGCGGGAGGCCAAGAGACCCAGTACTTC,CASSSGLAGGQETQYF
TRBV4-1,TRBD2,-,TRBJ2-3,TGCGCCAGCAGGGGTCGGGGGGGGGCCGGAGATACGCAGTATTTT,CASRGRGGAGDTQYF
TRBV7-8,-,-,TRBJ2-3,TGTGCCAGCAGCTTAGTTGTGCTAGCGAGAGATACGCAGTATTTT,CASSLVVLARDTQYF
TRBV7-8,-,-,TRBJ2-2,TGTGCCAGCAGCTTTAAAAGACTTCCGAACACCGGGGAGCTGTTTTTT,CASSFKRLPNTGELFF
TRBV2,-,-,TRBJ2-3,TGTGCCAGCAGTCTAACGACTAGGGGTAGCACAGATACGCAGTATTTT,CASSLTTRGSTDTQYF
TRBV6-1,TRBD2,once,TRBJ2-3,TGTGCCAGCAGACCGGGACTAGCGGGAAAAGATACGCAGTATTTT,CASRPGLAGKDTQYF
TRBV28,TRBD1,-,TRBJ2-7,TGTGCCAGCAGTTCGACAGGGGGCCAATACGAGCAGTACTTC,CASSSTGGQYEQYF
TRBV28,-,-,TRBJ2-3,TGTGCCAGCAGTTTTTTCGCAGATACGCAGTATTTT,CASSFFADTQYF
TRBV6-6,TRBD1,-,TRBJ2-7,TGTGCCAGCAGCTATGACGGGACAGGGCCCTCCGAGCAGTACTTC,CASSYDGTGPSEQYF
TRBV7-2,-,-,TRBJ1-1,TGTGCCAGCAGCTTAGTACGGGGGAACACTGAAGCTTTCTTT,CASSLVRGNTEAFF
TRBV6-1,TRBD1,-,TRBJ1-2,TGTGCCAGCAGAAGGACAGGGGGCACACCTGGCTACACCTTC,CASRRTGGTPGYTF
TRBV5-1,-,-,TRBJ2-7,TGCGCCTCCCATTCCCGGCAGGGCACCTACGAGCAGTACTTC,CASHSRQGTYEQYF
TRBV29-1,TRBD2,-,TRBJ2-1,TGCAGCGTAGCGGGAGGGCTGCGCAATGAGCAGTTCTTC,CSVAGGLRNEQFF
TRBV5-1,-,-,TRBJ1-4,TGCGCCAGCAGCACTACAGGGTTACGGGAAAAACTGTTTTTT,CASSTTGLREKLFF
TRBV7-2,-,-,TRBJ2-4,TGTGCCAGCAGCTCGGACAGCAAAAAAAACATTCAGTACTTC,CASSSDSKKNIQYF
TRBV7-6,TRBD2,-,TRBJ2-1,TGTGCCAGCAGCGGTAGCGGGGGCCTATACAATGAGCAGTTCTTC,CASSGSGGLYNEQFF
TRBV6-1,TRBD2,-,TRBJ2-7,TGTGCCAGCAGTGAAGCGCGGGCTAGCGGCACCTACGAGCAGTACTTC,CASSEARASGTYEQYF
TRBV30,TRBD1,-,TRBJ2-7,TGTGCCTGGATGGGGCCGGGACAGGGGGCAGTCGAGCAGTACTTC,CAWMGPGQGAVEQYF
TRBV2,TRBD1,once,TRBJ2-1,TGTGCCAGCAGTGAAGGTGTGACAGGGAAGGTGGCCTACAATGAGCAGTTCTTC,CASSEGVTGKVAYNEQFF
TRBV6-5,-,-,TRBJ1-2,TGTGCCAGCAGGGGCACTCAGGTGATCTATGGCTACACCTTC,CASRGTQVIYGYTF
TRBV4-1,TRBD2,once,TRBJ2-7,TGCGCCAGCAGCCAAGTCGGACTAGCGGACTACGAGCAGTACTTC,CASSQVGLADYEQYF
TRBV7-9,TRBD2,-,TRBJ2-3,TGTGCCAGCAGTCAGGGCCGACTAGCGGGAAATTGGAGCACAGATACGCAGTATTTT,CASSQGRLAGNWSTDTQYF
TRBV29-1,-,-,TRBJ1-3,TGCAGCGTCTCCGACGGAGGAGGTGGAAACACCATATATTTT,CSVSDGGGGNTIYF
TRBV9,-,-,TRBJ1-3,TGTGCCAGCAGCGGTCATCAGGTCTCTGGAAACACCATATATTTT,CASSGHQVSGNTIYF
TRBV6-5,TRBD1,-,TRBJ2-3,TGTGCCAGCAGTTCCTTGACAGGGGAACTAACAGATACGCAGTATTTT,CASSSLTGELTDTQYF
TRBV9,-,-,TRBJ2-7,TGTGCCAGCAGCGAGAGTCTAGGGGGTCGAACCTACGAGCAGTACTTC,CASSESLGGRTYEQYF
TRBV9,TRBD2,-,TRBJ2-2,TGTGCCAGCAGCGGCAAGGGACTAGCGAACACCGGGGAGCTGTTTTTT,CASSGKGLANTGELFF
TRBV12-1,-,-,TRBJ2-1,TGTGCCAGCAGCTTTGCCAGGGCTAACTCCTACAATGAGCAGTTCTTC,CASSFARANSYNEQFF
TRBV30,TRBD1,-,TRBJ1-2,TGTGCCTGGAGTCGACAGGGGGCCTATGGCTACACCTTC,CAWSRQGAYGYTF
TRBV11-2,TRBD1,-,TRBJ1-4,TGTGCCAGCAGCTTAGCCGGGAGCAGGGGGCAGGGGAAACTGTTTTTT,CASSLAGSRGQGKLFF
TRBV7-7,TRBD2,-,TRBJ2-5,TGTGCTAGCAGCGCGCCGGGACTAGCGGGAGGGCAAGAGACCCAGTACTTC,CASSAPGLAGGQETQYF
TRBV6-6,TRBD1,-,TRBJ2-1,TGTGCCAGCAGTTCGACAGGGGGATATGAGCAGTTCTTC,CASSSTGGYEQFF
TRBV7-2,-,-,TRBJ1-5,TGTGCCAGCAGCGTGGAAGCTGCCAGGGGTCCTCAGCCCCAGCATTTT,CASSVEAARGPQPQHF
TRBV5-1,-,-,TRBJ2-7,TGCGCCAGCAGCTTGGCTCGACTAGTTATCCACGAGCAGTACTTC,CASSLARLVIHEQYF
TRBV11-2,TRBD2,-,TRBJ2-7,TGTGCCAGCAGCTTTGGGACTAGCGGAGGGGTTGTGCACTTC,CASSFGTSGGVVHF
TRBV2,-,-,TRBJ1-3,TGTGCCAGCAGGGGACAATCCATCTCTGGAAACACCATATATTTT,CASRGQSISGNTIYF
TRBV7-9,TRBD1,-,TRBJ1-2,TGTGCCAGCAGCTTAGGTGGCAGGGGGAACTATGGCTACACCTTC,CASSLGGRGNYGYTF
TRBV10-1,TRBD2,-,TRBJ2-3,TGCGCCAGCAGTGAGTCTACTAGCGGAGTGAGGAATACGCAGTATTTT,CASSESTSGVRNTQYF
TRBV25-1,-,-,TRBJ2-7,TGTGCCAGCAGTGCCGGCTACGAGCAGTACTTC,CASSAGYEQYF
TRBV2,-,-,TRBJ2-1,TGTGCCAGCACACCTGTTGGGAGCTCCTACAATGAGCAGTTCTTC,CASTPVGSSYNEQFF
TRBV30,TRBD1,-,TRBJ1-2,TGTGCCTGGATCCGGGACAGCCTACTATCTAACTATGGCTACACCTTC,CAWIRDSLLSNYGYTF
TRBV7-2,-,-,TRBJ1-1,TGTGCCAGCAGCTTACAGGGGATTTTGTCTGAAGCTTTCTTT,CASSLQGILSEAFF
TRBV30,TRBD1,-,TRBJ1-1,TGTGCCTACGGCCCGGACAGGGGCGCTGAAGCTTTCTTT,CAYGPDRGAEAFF
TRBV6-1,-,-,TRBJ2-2,TGTGCCAGCAGTCCCACTTTTCGTCTCTCCGGGGAGCTGTTTTTT,CASSPTFRLSGELFF
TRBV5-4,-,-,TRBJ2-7,TGTGCCAGCAGCTTGGACCCAGCGGCCGAGCAGTACTTC,CASSLDPAAEQYF
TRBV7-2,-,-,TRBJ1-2,TGTGCCAGCCTACGCGCCGGACCGAGGGAGGGCTACACCTTC,CASLRAGPREGYTF
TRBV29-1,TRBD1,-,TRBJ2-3,TGCAGCGTCCTACAGGGGGGTACTAGCAAAGATACGCAGTATTTT,CSVLQGGTSKDTQYF